This T cell receptor beta chain was documented in a study of T-cell memory formation after mild COVID-19. Study-wide results and limits: Some clones that responded were present in memory (sampled pre-infection), which suggests cross-reactive memory joined. Contracting CD8+ clones were enriched in EMRA, CD4+ mainly in CM and EM. Balance between CD4 and CD8 was seen in clones contracting day 15 to 85, and a CD4+ lean was seen in later expanders.

This CDR3 region has 16 residues. V lost 0 bases to trimming and J lost 2 bases, with 9 bases between them. Germline V gene data show CDR1 as SGHRS and CDR2 as YFSETQ. On this clonotype itself: The antigen is not known.

The authors produced TCR alpha and TCR beta cDNA libraries with sample barcodes and UMIs by 5'RACE using constant-segment primers. TCRdb reanalysed the 5' RACE reads using MiXCR and keeps one entry per CDR3 protein. Of about 290,000 distinct CDR3 sequences in the sample, approximately 16% are singletons; the top ten hold around 23%. V gene TRBV5-1 combines with J gene TRBJ1-6, with unresolved D. This clonotype originated in a man aged 18 to 29 who had mild COVID-19 (a few samples of this study predate the infection). Cell type and time point are not known. Material for sequencing was PBMCs or a T cell subset sorted from them (not recorded which). The CDR3 here is CASSLGGIAYNSPLHF. The CDR3 bases are TGCGCCAGCAGCTTGGGGGGAATCGCCTATAATTCACCCCTCCACTTT.